A single sample gave rise to the 22 T cell receptor beta chains below, sequenced in a study of cytomegalovirus exposure and HLA in healthy donors. The PCR employed 60 Vbeta primers together with 13 Jbeta primers. Assay: immunoSEQ multiplex PCR; the TCRdb copy retains only in-frame clones and omits some. The table shows 160,000 or so clones, with 77% occurring only once. The sequencing sample was made of PBMCs. These receptor sequences come from a woman aged 25 to 39 in good health and CMV-seronegative.

This clone was detected only a few times. The J gene is TRBJ2-6, the V gene TRBV28; the match to TRBD1 covers 9 bases. The CDR3 contains 17 residues. The germline gives CDR1 MDHEN, CDR2 SYDVKM. After removal of 5 bases from V and 0 bases from J, the junction contained 5 bases not matched to a gene. CDR3 nucleotide sequence: TGTGCCAGCAGTCGGGGGACAGGGTTCTCTGGGGCCAACGTCCTGACTTTC. This codes for CASSRGTGFSGANVLTF.

The V call is TRBV5-1, the J call TRBJ1-5; D is possibly TRBD1 (5 bases). CDR3 length: 15 residues. Trimming took 4 bases from V and 0 from J, leaving 11 bases between them. The germline gives CDR1 SGHRS, CDR2 YFSETQ. Here the CDR3 reads CASSADTNSNQPQHF. The CDR3 nucleotides are TGCGCCAGCAGCGCGGACACCAATAGCAATCAGCCCCAGCATTTT.

This rearrangement joins TRBV4-1 to TRBJ1-5, with D perhaps matching TRBD1 (5 bases). The V gene lost 2 bases and the J gene lost 7 bases, with 18 bases spanning the gap. The CDR3 consists of 16 residues. From germline, CDR1 is MGHRA and CDR2 YSYEKL. CDR3 DNA sequence: TGCGCCAGCAGCCAATCGGGACTGCTATTGGACCAGCCCCAGCATTTT. Protein: CASSQSGLLLDQPQHF.

Here the CDR3 reads CASSVLAGTGELFF. The DNA for the CDR3 is TGTGCCAGCAGTGTCCTAGCGGGCACCGGGGAGCTGTTTTTT. The chain combines TRBV2 with TRBJ2-2; TRBD2 aligns across 8 bases. There are 14 residues in the CDR3. V shed 4 bases and J 4 bases; nucleotides not matched to a gene: 2. Germline V gene lookup returns CDR1 SNHLY and CDR2 FYNNEI.

This clone was counted once. The chain uses TRBV15 and TRBJ1-2; a possible D gene is TRBD1 (6 bases). The V gene's germline CDR1 is LNHNV and CDR2 YYDKDF (reference sequence). Trimming stripped 0 bases from V and 7 bases from J, with 15 bases between. The CDR3 covers 15 residues. The CDR3 nucleotides read TGTGCCACCAGCAGAGATTTTACAGGGTCGTCTGGCTACACCTTC. As protein: CATSRDFTGSSGYTF.

The chain combines TRBV28 with TRBJ2-3, with 8 bases identical to TRBD2. The CDR3 runs 15 residues. CDR1 is MDHEN and CDR2 is SYDVKM in the germline V gene. J was trimmed by 2 bases and V by 6 bases; bases with no gene match: 7. The CDR3: CASSGQRGHTDTQYF. CDR3 nucleotide sequence: TGTGCCAGCAGCGGGCAGCGGGGGCACACAGATACGCAGTATTTT.

This clone was seen a few times. This chain joins TRBV7-9 and TRBJ1-4; D is unclear. Looked up from germline, CDR1 is SEHNR and CDR2 is FQNEAQ (reference sequence). The CDR3 runs to 15 residues. Trimming shortened V by 5 bases and J by 7 bases, and 17 bases separated the two germline ends. The CDR3, as DNA: TGTGCCAGCAGCCCTCATAACGGGGTTGGTGAAAAACTGTTTTTT. Protein product: CASSPHNGVGEKLFF.

The chain couples TRBV21-1 to TRBJ2-2; the table's D call TRBD2 went unverified against the DNA. TRBV21-1 is classified as a pseudogene. The CDR3 is 16 residues long. The CDR3 loop reads CASSKGVSGGAGELFF. As DNA, the CDR3 is TGTGCCAGCAGCAAAGGGGTCAGCGGGGGGGCCGGGGAGCTGTTTTTT.

This sequence joins TRBV27 and TRBJ1-1; D is undetermined. Germline CDR1 reads MNHEY; CDR2 reads SMNVEV (reference sequence). The CDR3 extends over 15 amino acids. V was pared by 6 bases and J by 1 base, with 15 bases between. The CDR3 bases are TGTGCCAGCAGGGTATCGGGAGAAGGGAACACTGAAGCTTTCTTT. The encoded protein is CASRVSGEGNTEAFF.

The chain carries TRBV2 and TRBJ2-5, with D possibly being TRBD1 (5 bases). CDR1 SNHLY and CDR2 FYNNEI come from the germline V gene. The CDR3 sequence is 12 residues long. The V end was cut by 5 bases, the J end by 4 bases, with 8 bases between. CDR3 bases: TGTGCCAGCAGTCCAGGGCCAGAGACCCAGTACTTC. It yields the protein CASSPGPETQYF.

The rearrangement links TRBV9 to TRBJ1-1, with 10 bases aligning to TRBD1. V dropped 4 bases and J dropped 0; count of bases not matched to a gene: 3. Germline CDR1 and CDR2: SGDLS and YYNGEE. This CDR3 spans 15 amino acids. As DNA, the CDR3 is TGTGCCAGCAGCATGACAGGGGGCTTGAACACTGAAGCTTTCTTT. Its translation is CASSMTGGLNTEAFF.

The genes are TRBV30 and TRBJ1-2, with a weak D call TRBD1 (5 bases). V was trimmed by 3 bases and J by 1 base, leaving 9 bases between them. Germline V CDR1 and CDR2: GTSNPN, SVGIG (reference sequence). The CDR3 is 13 residues long. CDR3 sequence: CAWREGDNYGYTF. Here the CDR3 DNA reads TGTGCCTGGAGAGAAGGGGATAACTATGGCTACACCTTC.

The V call is TRBV10-3, the J call TRBJ1-2, with TRBD1 matching 9 bases. Germline trimming cut 4 bases from V and 3 bases from J; bases unmatched to any gene: 12. Germline lookup yields CDR1 ENHRY and CDR2 SYGVKD. The length of the CDR3 is 17 residues. CDR3 sequence: CAISVRQGGLMDYGYTF. The CDR3 bases are TGTGCCATCAGTGTCAGACAGGGGGGGTTAATGGACTATGGCTACACCTTC.

This chain uses TRBV5-1 with TRBJ2-7, with a possible D match to TRBD1 (7 bases). Germline-derived CDR1 and CDR2 are SGHRS and YFSETQ. The CDR3 runs to 14 residues. V lost 0 bases to trimming and J lost 5 bases, with 12 bases between them. CDR3 coding DNA: TGCGCCAGCAGCTTGGTCAGGGGGGCGGACGAGCAGTACTTC. The encoded protein is CASSLVRGADEQYF. The variable domain in full, with the rest retrieved from reference TRBV5-1 and TRBJ2-7, is KAGVTQTPRYLIKTRGQQVTLSCSPISGHRSVSWYQQTPGQGLQFLFEYFSETQRNKGNFPGRFSGRQFSNSRSEMNVSTLELGDSALYLCASSLVRGADEQYFGPGTRLTVT.

The rearrangement joins TRBV9 to TRBJ2-1; perhaps TRBD1 as D (5 bases). The CDR3 sequence is 14 residues long. Germline-derived CDR1 and CDR2 are SGDLS and YYNGEE. The V end lost 4 bases, the J end lost 4 bases, and 12 bases lay between the germline ends. The CDR3 loop is CASSPVQGYNEQFF. For the CDR3, the DNA is TGTGCCAGCAGCCCGGTTCAGGGATACAATGAGCAGTTCTTC. Supplemented by reference TRBV9 and TRBJ2-1, the full variable domain reads DSGVTQTPKHLITATGQRVTLRCSPRSGDLSVYWYQQSLDQGLQFLIQYYNGEERAKGNILERFSAQQFPDLHSELNLSSLELGDSALYFCASSPVQGYNEQFFGPGTRLTVL.

The chain employs TRBV2 and TRBJ2-7; TRBD1 matches 7 bases. There are 12 residues in the CDR3. Germline V gene lookup returns CDR1 SNHLY and CDR2 FYNNEI. J gave up 2 bases and V 7 bases, and 2 bases lay outside the gene matches. CDR3 sequence: CASTTGTYEQYF. DNA of the CDR3: TGTGCCAGCACGACAGGGACCTACGAGCAGTACTTC.

The CDR3 protein is CASSLAFAQLGYGYTF. The CDR3 nucleotides are TGTGCCAGCAGCTTGGCCTTCGCACAGCTTGGGTATGGCTACACCTTC. V is TRBV5-8 and J is TRBJ1-2; no reliable D call. The CDR3 is made up of 16 amino acids. Germline V gene lookup returns CDR1 SGHTS and CDR2 YDEGEE. Trimming left V 0 bases short and J 5 bases short, with 17 bases between. The variable domain in full, completed from reference TRBV5-8 and TRBJ1-2, reads EAGVTQSPTHLIKTRGQQATLRCSPISGHTSVYWYQQALGLGLQFLLWYDEGEERNRGNFPPRFSGRQFPNYSSELNVNALELEDSALYLCASSLAFAQLGYGYTFGSGTRLTVV.

The chain has TRBV5-1 and TRBJ2-5, with D possibly being TRBD2 (7 bases). The CDR3 consists of 17 residues. Trimming took 0 bases from V and 6 from J, leaving 21 bases between them. CDR1 is SGHRS and CDR2 is YFSETQ in the germline V gene. The CDR3 nucleotides read TGCGCCAGCAGCTTGGGCCCCAGCGCGGGGGCTGGAAAGACCCAGTACTTC. This sequence encodes CASSLGPSAGAGKTQYF.

The chain uses TRBV5-4 and TRBJ2-5; 10 bases align to TRBD2. The tail of the sequence fits TRBJ2-7 better, so the J call may be wrong. CDR3 length: 15 amino acids. The germline V gene encodes CDR1 SGHNT and CDR2 YYREEE (reference sequence). The chain's CDR3 is CASSPPSGGKYEQYF. CDR3 bases: TGTGCCAGCAGCCCTCCTAGCGGGGGAAAGTACGAGCAGTACTTC.

This clone was counted between two and nine times. The V call is TRBV7-3, the J call TRBJ1-6; no firm D call. From germline, CDR1 is SGHTA and CDR2 FQGTGA. The V end lost 6 bases, the J end lost 10 bases, and 16 bases lay between the germline ends. The CDR3 contains 14 residues. The CDR3: CASSPGSPSSPLHF. CDR3 coding DNA: TGTGCCAGCAGTCCCGGTTCTCCTTCATCACCCCTCCACTTT.

The chain employs TRBV4-1 and TRBJ2-1, with TRBD2 matching 13 bases. The CDR3 is 17 amino acids. Germline assignment: CDR1 MGHRA and CDR2 YSYEKL. V shed 4 bases, J shed 8 bases, and the junction held 11 bases outside the gene matches. This chain's CDR3 is CASSRTPTSGGAHEQFF. CDR3 bases: TGCGCCAGCAGCCGGACACCTACTAGCGGGGGGGCTCATGAGCAGTTCTTC.

The chain carries TRBV5-1 and TRBJ2-5, with D maybe TRBD2 (6 bases). Germline V lookup: CDR1 SGHRS, CDR2 YFSETQ. V lost 4 bases and J 2 bases, leaving 12 bases between the germline ends. This CDR3 contains 14 residues. The CDR3 sequence is CASSLGGAQETQYF. The CDR3, as DNA: TGCGCCAGCAGCCTGGGAGGCGCACAAGAGACCCAGTACTTC.